A single sample is the source of the 21 T cell receptor beta chains below, sequenced in a study of patients and donors after allogeneic stem cell transplantation. Via MiXCR, TCRdb re-called the RT-PCR reads, giving one row per CDR3 protein. The sample shows roughly 190,000 distinct CDR3 sequences, about 40% of them seen only once. The sequenced material came from blood, either unsorted or a sorted T cell fraction (not recorded which). These receptors all stem from a human donor who was either an allogeneic HSCT recipient or a stem cell or donor lymphocyte infusion donor (not recorded which). It is not recorded whose cells these are; they may come from a transplant donor.

This sequence joins TRBV4-3 and TRBJ1-2; the match to TRBD1 covers 7 bases. Germline V gives CDR1 LGHNA, CDR2 YSLEER. There are 14 residues in the CDR3. The junction had 7 bases not matched to a gene; V was cut back by 4 bases and J by 5 bases. The CDR3 coding sequence is TGCGCCAGCAGCCCCGCGGACAGGACATATGGCTACACCTTC. This codes for CASSPADRTYGYTF.

The chain carries TRBV9 and TRBJ2-7; no definite D call. Germline CDR1 reads SGDLS; CDR2 reads YYNGEE. Trimming stripped 0 bases from V and 0 bases from J, with 7 bases between. This CDR3 is built from 14 residues. This CDR3 reads CASSVAHGSYEQYF. The CDR3 DNA reads as TGTGCCAGCAGCGTAGCTCACGGCTCCTACGAGCAGTACTTC.

Regarding this clonotype: The junction departs from the called germline gene at one end, perhaps through a read error. The chain joins TRBV12-3 or TRBV12-4 to TRBJ2-7; D is unclear. The CDR3 consists of 12 residues. The CDR3 region is CASTSDVYEQYF. The CDR3 region has the DNA TGTGCGAGCACCTCGGACGTTTACGAGCAGTACTTC.

The chain carries TRBV7-3 and TRBJ2-2; 8 nucleotides line up with TRBD1. With V trimmed by 5 bases and J by 6 bases, 5 bases remained unmatched. In germline, CDR1 is SGHTA, CDR2 FQGTGA. The CDR3 is 14 residues long. As DNA, the CDR3 is TGTGCCAGCAGCCGGCCGGACAGGGCCGGGGAGCTGTTTTTT. It codes for CASSRPDRAGELFF.

The J gene is TRBJ1-1, the V gene TRBV3-1; possibly TRBD1 for D (5 bases). The CDR3 totals 16 residues. The germline V gene has CDR1 LGHDT and CDR2 YNNKEL (reference sequence). Trimming shortened V by 4 bases and J by 1 base, and 16 bases separated the two germline ends. The CDR3 loop is CASSPRVSRANTEAFF. In DNA form, the CDR3 reads TGTGCCAGCAGCCCAAGAGTCTCCAGGGCGAACACTGAAGCTTTCTTT.

This clonotype was recorded a few times. This chain links TRBV9 with TRBJ1-3; perhaps TRBD1 as D (6 bases). With 0 bases removed from V and 9 bases from J, the gap between germline ends came to 16 bases. Germline V gene lookup returns CDR1 SGDLS and CDR2 YYNGEE. CDR3 length: 15 residues. The CDR3 region has the DNA TGTGCCAGCAGCGTAGATGGACAGCCTGGGGGCACCATATATTTT. Translation gives CASSVDGQPGGTIYF.

Regarding this clonotype: One end of the junction fails to match germline, which may point to a read error. CDR3 protein: CASSHSGTEYSYEQYF. The CDR3, as DNA: TGTGCCAGCAGTCACTCCGGGACAGAATACTCCTACGAGCAGTACTTC. The chain employs TRBV6-6 and TRBJ2-7; 7 nucleotides match TRBD1. This CDR3 is 16 amino acids long. The germline CDR1 and CDR2 sequences are MNHNY and SVGAGI (reference sequence).

This clonotype was observed a handful of times. The chain uses TRBV12-3 or TRBV12-4 and TRBJ2-7; 11 positions agree with TRBD2. V was pared by 1 base and J by 3 bases, with 11 bases of the junction left unmatched. The CDR3 is made up of 18 amino acids. The CDR3 DNA sequence: TGTGCCAGCAGTTTAGGTTTAGCGGGAGGGCTAGCCGTCTACGAGCAGTACTTC. Its translation: CASSLGLAGGLAVYEQYF.

The genes are TRBV7-8 and TRBJ2-1, with D possibly matching TRBD2 (7 bases). This CDR3 is 13 amino acids long. Germline CDR1 and CDR2: SGHVS and FQNEAQ. V lost 5 bases and J lost 7, with 12 bases in between. The DNA for the CDR3 is TGTGCCAGCAGCCATGAGGGGGGGAATGAGCAGTTCTTC. This gives the protein CASSHEGGNEQFF.

The V and J genes are TRBV12-3 or TRBV12-4 and TRBJ1-2, with D possibly TRBD1 on 6 matching bases. The CDR3 runs 14 residues. V was clipped by 10 bases and J by 2 bases, with 17 bases between them. Written as DNA, the CDR3 is TGTGCCATAGAGCACGGGGGGGCAAACTATGGCTACACCTTC. Its translation is CAIEHGGANYGYTF.

The table lists this clonotype with a few counts. This chain uses TRBV14 with TRBJ1-2; TRBD1 might be the D (6 bases). Trimming removed 6 bases from V and 4 bases from J, with 12 bases in between. The CDR3 has 13 amino acids. Germline loops: CDR1 SGHDN, CDR2 FVKESK. CDR3 bases: TGTGCCAGCAGACCGGGGGGCTCCTATGGCTACACCTTC. This sequence encodes CASRPGGSYGYTF. The full variable domain, its missing parts supplied by reference TRBV14 and TRBJ1-2, is EAGVTQFPSHSVIEKGQTVTLRCDPISGHDNLYWYRRVMGKEIKFLLHFVKESKQDESGMPNNRFLAERTGGTYSTLKVQPAELEDSGVYFCASRPGGSYGYTFGSGTRLTVV.

The chain joins TRBV6-1 to TRBJ1-1; no reliable D call. This CDR3 is built from 14 residues. V was cut by 4 bases and J by 0 bases, with 9 bases left in between. CDR1 MNHNS and CDR2 SASEGT come from the germline V gene. The CDR3 sequence: CASSVEGMNTEAFF. The CDR3 DNA reads as TGTGCCAGCAGTGTAGAGGGAATGAACACTGAAGCTTTCTTT.

This chain uses TRBV18 with TRBJ1-3; no clear D gene. CDR1 KGHSH and CDR2 LQKENI come from the germline V gene. The CDR3 has 15 residues. Trimming removed 3 bases at V and 4 bases at J, with 13 bases between. CDR3 nucleotides: TGTGCCAGCTCACCCCCCGGGAGGATCGGAAACACCATATATTTT. This codes for CASSPPGRIGNTIYF.

The chain carries TRBV15 and TRBJ1-1, with TRBD1 as a possible D gene (5 bases). The ends were cut back, 8 bases at V and 4 bases at J, with 11 bases in the middle. This CDR3 comprises 12 residues. Germline assignment: CDR1 LNHNV and CDR2 YYDKDF (reference sequence). For the CDR3, the DNA is TGTGCCACCGCCTCAGGGAGCACTGAAGCTTTCTTT. Encoded protein: CATASGSTEAFF.

The chain joins TRBV5-6 to TRBJ2-3; TRBD2 agrees at 12 bases. The CDR3 is 16 amino acids. CDR1 is SGHDT and CDR2 is YYEEEE in the germline V gene. Trimming took 2 bases from V and 6 from J; bases not matched to a gene: 7. This CDR3 reads CASSLRTSGRYDTQYF. Here the CDR3 DNA reads TGTGCCAGCAGCTTACGCACTAGCGGGAGGTATGATACGCAGTATTTT.

The chain joins TRBV2 to TRBJ2-2, with 14 bases matching TRBD2. Trimming cost V 4 bases and J 7 bases; bases outside gene matches: 17. The germline gives CDR1 SNHLY, CDR2 FYNNEI. This CDR3 has 20 residues. CDR3 amino acids: CASSVTPPGLAGVNSGELFF. The DNA of the CDR3 is TGTGCCAGCAGTGTCACGCCTCCGGGACTAGCGGGAGTTAATAGCGGGGAGCTGTTTTTT.

The genes are TRBV7-3 and TRBJ2-1, with TRBD2 matching over 7 bases. The V gene's germline CDR1 is SGHTA and CDR2 FQGTGA. The CDR3 is 15 residues long. V was clipped by 5 bases and J by 6 bases; unmatched bases: 10. DNA for the CDR3: TGTGCCAGCAGCCTCTCCGAAGGGAGGGTCAATGAGCAGTTCTTC. Amino acid sequence: CASSLSEGRVNEQFF. The whole variable domain, remainder taken from reference TRBV7-3 and TRBJ2-1, is GAGVSQTPSNKVTEKGKYVELRCDPISGHTALYWYRQSLGQGPEFLIYFQGTGAADDSGLPNDRFFAVRPEGSVSTLKIQRTERGDSAVYLCASSLSEGRVNEQFFGPGTRLTVL.

The chain uses TRBV28 and TRBJ2-3; 8 nucleotides match TRBD2. Looked up from germline, CDR1 is MDHEN and CDR2 is SYDVKM. CDR3 length: 15 residues. V trimming: 5 bases; J trimming: 0 bases; junction bases outside the gene matches: 4. CDR3 nucleotide sequence: TGTGCCAGCAGTGTAGCGGGGATCAGCACAGATACGCAGTATTTT. Its protein is CASSVAGISTDTQYF.

The V gene is TRBV20-1, the J gene TRBJ1-3; D call uncertain. Germline assignment: CDR1 DFQATT and CDR2 SNEGSKA (reference sequence). The V gene lost 5 bases and the J gene lost 0 bases, with 8 bases spanning the gap. This CDR3 has 13 amino acids. DNA of the CDR3: TGCAGTGCTTCAGGCAGCTCTGGAAACACCATATATTTT. Translating it yields CSASGSSGNTIYF.

The chain has TRBV5-1 and TRBJ2-7; D may correspond to TRBD1 or TRBD2 (5 bases each). Germline V lookup: CDR1 SGHRS, CDR2 YFSETQ. V lost 2 bases, J lost 3 bases, and 12 bases lay in between. This CDR3 has 14 residues. Written as DNA, the CDR3 is TGCGCCAGCAGCTTAAGGTCGGGGCACTACGAGCAGTACTTC. This codes for CASSLRSGHYEQYF.

The chain combines TRBV5-1 with TRBJ1-2; D gene ambiguous. The V end was cut by 3 bases, the J end by 9 bases, with 9 bases between. Germline CDR1 and CDR2: SGHRS and YFSETQ. This CDR3 spans 11 amino acids. The CDR3 bases are TGCGCCAGCAGCTCAGAGATGAGCTACACCTTC. Translating gives CASSSEMSYTF.